This T cell receptor beta chain is from a study of OX40 agonist ivuxolimab in advanced cancers. This clone was observed once. V was cut by 7 bases and J by 1 base, with 13 bases left in between. In germline, CDR1 is MNHEY, CDR2 SVGAGI. The CDR3 runs to 14 residues. Clones were read by immunoSEQ multiplex PCR, and TCRdb kept only the in-frame ones, dropping some. This sample has about 96,000 clones, with roughly 80% found just once. This chain links TRBV6-5 with TRBJ1-1; D gene unclear. The receptor was derived from an adult with an advanced solid tumor such as melanoma, head and neck, liver or kidney cancer. This specimen was CD4+ or CD8+ T cells sorted from blood, taken in a trial of the OX40 agonist ivuxolimab. The DNA of the CDR3 is TGTGCCAGCAAGCGGGGAGGCCCGAACACTGAAGCTTTCTTT. Protein sequence: CASKRGGPNTEAFF.